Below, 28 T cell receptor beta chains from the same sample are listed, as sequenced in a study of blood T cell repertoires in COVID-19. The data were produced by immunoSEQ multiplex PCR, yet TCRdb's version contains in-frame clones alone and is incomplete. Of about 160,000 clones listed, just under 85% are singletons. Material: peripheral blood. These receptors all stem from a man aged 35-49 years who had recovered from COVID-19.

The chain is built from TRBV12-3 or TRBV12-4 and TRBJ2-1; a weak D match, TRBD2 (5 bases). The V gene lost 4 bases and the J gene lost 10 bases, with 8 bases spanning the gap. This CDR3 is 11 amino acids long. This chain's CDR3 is CASSSGKEQFF. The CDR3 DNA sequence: TGTGCCAGCAGTTCGGGGAAAGAGCAGTTCTTC.

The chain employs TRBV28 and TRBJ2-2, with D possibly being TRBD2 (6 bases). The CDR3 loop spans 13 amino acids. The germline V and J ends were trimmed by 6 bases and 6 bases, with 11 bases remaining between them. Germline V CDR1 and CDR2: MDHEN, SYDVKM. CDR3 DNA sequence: TGTGCCAGCAGAGGCGGAGGGTCCGGGGAGCTGTTTTTT. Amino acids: CASRGGGSGELFF.

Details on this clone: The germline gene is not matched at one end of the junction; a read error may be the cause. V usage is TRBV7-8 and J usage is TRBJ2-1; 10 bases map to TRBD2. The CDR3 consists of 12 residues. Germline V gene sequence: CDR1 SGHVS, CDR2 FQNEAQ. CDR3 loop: CASSLAGAEQFF. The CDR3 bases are TGTGCCAGCAGCCTAGCGGGGGCCGAGCAGTTCTTC.

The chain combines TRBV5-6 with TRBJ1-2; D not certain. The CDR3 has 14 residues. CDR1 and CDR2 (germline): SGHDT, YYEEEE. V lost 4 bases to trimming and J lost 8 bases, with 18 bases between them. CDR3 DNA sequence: TGTGCCAGCAGCCCACACGAAGTCGGGAGCGGCTACACCTTC. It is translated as CASSPHEVGSGYTF.

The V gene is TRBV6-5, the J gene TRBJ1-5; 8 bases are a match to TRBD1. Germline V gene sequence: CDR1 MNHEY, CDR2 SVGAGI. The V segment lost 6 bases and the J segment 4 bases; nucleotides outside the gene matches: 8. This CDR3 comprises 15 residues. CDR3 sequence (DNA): TGTGCCAGCAGGTCAGGGGGCGATAGGAATCAGCCCCAGCATTTT. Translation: CASRSGGDRNQPQHF.

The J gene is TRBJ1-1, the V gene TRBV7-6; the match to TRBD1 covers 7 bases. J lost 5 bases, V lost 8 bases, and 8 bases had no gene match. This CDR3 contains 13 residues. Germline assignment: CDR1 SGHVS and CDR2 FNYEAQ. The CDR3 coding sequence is TGTGCCAGCCGCGCAGGGGGTGGTACTGAAGCTTTCTTT. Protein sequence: CASRAGGGTEAFF.

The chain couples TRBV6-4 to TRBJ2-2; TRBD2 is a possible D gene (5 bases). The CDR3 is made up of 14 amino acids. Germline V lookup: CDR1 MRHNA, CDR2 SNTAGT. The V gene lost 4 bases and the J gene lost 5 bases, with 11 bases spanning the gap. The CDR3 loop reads CASSVEDVTGELFF. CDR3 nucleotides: TGTGCCAGCAGTGTGGAGGACGTTACCGGGGAGCTGTTTTTT.

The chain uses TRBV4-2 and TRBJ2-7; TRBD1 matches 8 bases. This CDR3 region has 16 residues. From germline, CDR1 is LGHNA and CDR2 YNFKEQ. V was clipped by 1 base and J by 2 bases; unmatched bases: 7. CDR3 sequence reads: CASSQALTGVPYEQYF. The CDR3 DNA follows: TGTGCCAGCAGCCAAGCCTTGACAGGGGTCCCCTACGAGCAGTACTTC.

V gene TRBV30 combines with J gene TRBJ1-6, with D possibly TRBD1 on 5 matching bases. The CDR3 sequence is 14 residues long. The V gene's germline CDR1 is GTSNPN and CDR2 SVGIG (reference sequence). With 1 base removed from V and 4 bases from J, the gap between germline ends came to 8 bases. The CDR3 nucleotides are TGTGCCTGGAGTGGAACAGGTTATAATTCACCCCTCCACTTT. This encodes CAWSGTGYNSPLHF.

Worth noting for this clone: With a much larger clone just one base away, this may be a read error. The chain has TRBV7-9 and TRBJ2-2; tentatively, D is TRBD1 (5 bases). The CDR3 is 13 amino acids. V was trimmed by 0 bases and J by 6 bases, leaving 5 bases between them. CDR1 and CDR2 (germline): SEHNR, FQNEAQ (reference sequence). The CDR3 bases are TGTGCCAGCAGCTTAGCAGGGGCCGGGGAGCTGTTTTTT. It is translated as CASSLAGAGELFF.

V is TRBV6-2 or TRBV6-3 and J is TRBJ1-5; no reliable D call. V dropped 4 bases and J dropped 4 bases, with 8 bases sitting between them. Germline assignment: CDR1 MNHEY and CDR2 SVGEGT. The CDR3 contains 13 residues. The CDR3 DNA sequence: TGTGCCAGCAGTTCGAACTTAAATCAGCCCCAGCATTTT. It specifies CASSSNLNQPQHF.

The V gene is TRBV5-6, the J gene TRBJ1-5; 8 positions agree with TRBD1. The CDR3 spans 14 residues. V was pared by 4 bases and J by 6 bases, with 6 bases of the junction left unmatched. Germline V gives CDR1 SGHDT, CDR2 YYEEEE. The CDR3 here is CASSVGQVSQPQHF. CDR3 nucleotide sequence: TGTGCCAGCAGCGTGGGACAGGTCAGTCAGCCCCAGCATTTT.

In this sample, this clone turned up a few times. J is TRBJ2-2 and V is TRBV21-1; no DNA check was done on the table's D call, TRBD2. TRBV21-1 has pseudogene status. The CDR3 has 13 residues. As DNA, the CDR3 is TGTGCCAGCAGCAAAACCCGGACCGGGGAGCTGTTTTTT. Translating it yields CASSKTRTGELFF.

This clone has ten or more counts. This chain's CDR3 is CASSSPDRGVLNSPLHF. The CDR3 region has the DNA TGTGCCAGCAGCTCCCCTGACAGGGGCGTTCTTAATTCACCCCTCCACTTT. V usage is TRBV7-9 and J usage is TRBJ1-6, with 8 bases matching TRBD1. Germline CDR1 is SEHNR and CDR2 is FQNEAQ (reference sequence). Trimming cost V 4 bases and J 6 bases; bases outside gene matches: 11. The CDR3 sequence is 17 residues long.

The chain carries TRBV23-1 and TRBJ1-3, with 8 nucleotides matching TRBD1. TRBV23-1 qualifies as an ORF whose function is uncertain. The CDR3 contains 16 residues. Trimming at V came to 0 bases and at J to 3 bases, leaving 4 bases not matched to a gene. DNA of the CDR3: TGCGCCAGCAGTCAATCGACAGGGGAAGTTGGAAACACCATATATTTT. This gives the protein CASSQSTGEVGNTIYF.

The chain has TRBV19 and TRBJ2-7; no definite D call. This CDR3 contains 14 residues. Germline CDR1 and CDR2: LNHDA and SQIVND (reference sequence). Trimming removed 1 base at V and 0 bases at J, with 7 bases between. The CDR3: CASSIGSYSYEQYF. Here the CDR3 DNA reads TGTGCCAGTAGTATAGGTAGCTACTCCTACGAGCAGTACTTC.

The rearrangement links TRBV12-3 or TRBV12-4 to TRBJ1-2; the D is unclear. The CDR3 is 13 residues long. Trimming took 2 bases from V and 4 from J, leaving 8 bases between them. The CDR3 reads CASSLSGPYGYTF. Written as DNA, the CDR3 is TGTGCCAGCAGTTTATCAGGTCCCTATGGCTACACCTTC.

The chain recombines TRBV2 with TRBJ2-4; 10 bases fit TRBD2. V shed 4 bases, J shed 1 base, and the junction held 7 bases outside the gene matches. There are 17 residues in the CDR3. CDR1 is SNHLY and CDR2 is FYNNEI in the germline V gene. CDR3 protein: CASSASGGTLAKNIQYF. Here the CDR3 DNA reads TGTGCCAGCAGTGCTAGCGGGGGTACCCTGGCCAAAAACATTCAGTACTTC.

The CDR3 sequence is CASGGGADTQYF. CDR3 nucleotide sequence: TGTGCCAGTGGCGGGGGCGCAGATACGCAGTATTTT. V is TRBV24-1 and J is TRBJ2-3, with D possibly TRBD2 on 7 matching bases. Germline V gene sequence: CDR1 KGHDR, CDR2 SFDVKD. The V end lost 11 bases, the J end lost 4 bases, and 12 bases lay between the germline ends. There are 12 residues in the CDR3.

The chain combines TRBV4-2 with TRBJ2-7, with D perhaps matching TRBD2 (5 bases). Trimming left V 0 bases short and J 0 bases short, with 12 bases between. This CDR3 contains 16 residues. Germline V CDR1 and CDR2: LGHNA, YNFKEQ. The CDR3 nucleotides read TGTGCCAGCAGCCAAGAGTTGAGGACTCTCTCCTACGAGCAGTACTTC. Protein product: CASSQELRTLSYEQYF.

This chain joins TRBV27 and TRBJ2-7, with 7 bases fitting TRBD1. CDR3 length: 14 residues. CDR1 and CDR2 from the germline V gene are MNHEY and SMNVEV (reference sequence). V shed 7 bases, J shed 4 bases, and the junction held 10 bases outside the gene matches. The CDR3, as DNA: TGTGCCAGCAAATCGACAGGGTACCCTTACGAGCAGTACTTC. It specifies CASKSTGYPYEQYF.

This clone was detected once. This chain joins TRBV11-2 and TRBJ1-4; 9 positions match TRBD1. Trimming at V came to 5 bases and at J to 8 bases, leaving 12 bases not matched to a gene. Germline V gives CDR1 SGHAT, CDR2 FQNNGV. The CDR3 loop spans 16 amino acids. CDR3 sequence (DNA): TGTGCCAGCAGCACCGTCGTTGGGACAGGGACAGAAAAACTGTTTTTT. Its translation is CASSTVVGTGTEKLFF.

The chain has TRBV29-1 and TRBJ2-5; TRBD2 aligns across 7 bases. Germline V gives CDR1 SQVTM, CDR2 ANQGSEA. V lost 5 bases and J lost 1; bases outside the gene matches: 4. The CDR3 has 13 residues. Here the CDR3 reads CSVREDPQETQYF. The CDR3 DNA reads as TGCAGCGTTCGGGAGGACCCCCAAGAGACCCAGTACTTC. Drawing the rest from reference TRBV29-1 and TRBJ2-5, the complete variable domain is SAVISQKPSRDICQRGTSLTIQCQVDSQVTMMFWYRQQPGQSLTLIATANQGSEATYESGFVIDKFPISRPNLTFSTLTVSNMSPEDSSIYLCSVREDPQETQYFGPGTRLLVL.

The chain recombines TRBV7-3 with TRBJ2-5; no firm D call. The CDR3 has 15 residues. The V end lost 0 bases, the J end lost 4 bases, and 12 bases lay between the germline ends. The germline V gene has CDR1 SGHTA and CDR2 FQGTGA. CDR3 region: CASSLTNSAPETQYF. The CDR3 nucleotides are TGTGCCAGCAGCTTAACGAACAGTGCCCCAGAGACCCAGTACTTC.

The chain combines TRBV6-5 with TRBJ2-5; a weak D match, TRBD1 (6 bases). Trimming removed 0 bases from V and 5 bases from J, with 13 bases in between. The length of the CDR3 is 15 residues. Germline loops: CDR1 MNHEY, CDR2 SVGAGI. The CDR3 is CASSYSGQGLETQYF. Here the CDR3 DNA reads TGTGCCAGCAGTTACTCAGGCCAGGGGTTGGAGACCCAGTACTTC.

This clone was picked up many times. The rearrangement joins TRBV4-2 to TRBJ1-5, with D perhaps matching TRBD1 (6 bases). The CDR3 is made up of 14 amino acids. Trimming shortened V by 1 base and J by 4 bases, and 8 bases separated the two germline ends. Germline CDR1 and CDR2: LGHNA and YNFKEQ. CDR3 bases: TGTGCCAGCAGCCAAGTAGGGGGAAATCAGCCCCAGCATTTT. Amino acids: CASSQVGGNQPQHF.

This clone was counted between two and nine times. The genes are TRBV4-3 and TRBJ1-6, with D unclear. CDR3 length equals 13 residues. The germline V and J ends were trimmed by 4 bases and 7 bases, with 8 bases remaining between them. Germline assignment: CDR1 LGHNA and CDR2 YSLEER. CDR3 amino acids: CASSRRQNSPLHF. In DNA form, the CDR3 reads TGCGCCAGCAGCCGCAGGCAGAATTCACCCCTCCACTTT.

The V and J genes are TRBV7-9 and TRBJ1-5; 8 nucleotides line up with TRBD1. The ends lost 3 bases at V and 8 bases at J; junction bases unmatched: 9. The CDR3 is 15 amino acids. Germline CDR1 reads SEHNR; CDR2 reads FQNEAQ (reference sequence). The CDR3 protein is CASSLAGTGMKPQHF. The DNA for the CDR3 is TGTGCCAGCAGCTTGGCCGGGACAGGTATGAAGCCCCAGCATTTT. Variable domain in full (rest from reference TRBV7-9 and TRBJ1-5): DTGVSQNPRHKITKRGQNVTFRCDPISEHNRLYWYRQTLGQGPEFLTYFQNEAQLEKSRLLSDRFSAERPKGSFSTLEIQRTEQGDSAMYLCASSLAGTGMKPQHFGDGTRLSIL.